The next 11 T cell receptor beta chains were all read from a single sample in a study of shared clonotypes between healthy human individuals. Assay: immunoSEQ multiplex PCR; the TCRdb copy retains only in-frame clones and omits some. The sample lists around 2,100,000 clones; around 96% were seen once. As defined, naive CD8 cells were CD45RO-negative and positively selected for CCR7, with terminally differentiated effector memory CD45RA+ cells excluded. The specimen was naive CD8+ T cells sorted from blood. The receptor source for this set is a young man in good health.

Concerning this clone itself: Other nucleotide sequences in the sample specify the same CDR3. The V call is TRBV7-9, the J call TRBJ1-4; D unresolved. Germline CDR1 SEHNR, CDR2 FQNEAQ (reference sequence). The CDR3 is made up of 14 amino acids. Trimming took 1 base from V and 5 from J, leaving 8 bases between them. CDR3 DNA: TGTGCCAGCAGCTTAGTGGCCGCCAATGAAAAACTGTTTTTT. This codes for CASSLVAANEKLFF.

Notes on this clone: The same CDR3 can be traced to other DNA sequences in this sample. The genes are TRBV9 and TRBJ2-7, with 8 nucleotides matching TRBD1. The CDR3 totals 13 residues. Germline CDR1 SGDLS, CDR2 YYNGEE. Trimming removed 4 bases from V and 4 bases from J; junction bases left unmatched: 4. This CDR3 is CASSPGQEYEQYF. Here the CDR3 DNA reads TGTGCCAGCAGCCCGGGACAGGAATACGAGCAGTACTTC.

A remark on this clone: This sample includes further DNA sequences coding for the same CDR3. The chain is built from TRBV15 and TRBJ2-7; the match to TRBD1 covers 10 bases. The CDR3 length is 14 residues. Germline V gene lookup returns CDR1 LNHNV and CDR2 YYDKDF (reference sequence). Trimming at V came to 3 bases and at J to 3 bases, leaving 2 bases not matched to a gene. DNA for the CDR3: TGTGCCACCAGCAGCGGACAGGGGGGCTACGAGCAGTACTTC. It encodes CATSSGQGGYEQYF.

This chain connects TRBV10-3 to TRBJ2-1, with TRBD1 matching 10 bases. With 4 bases clipped from V and 10 bases from J, the junction kept 10 bases outside the gene matches. Germline V gene data show CDR1 as ENHRY and CDR2 as SYGVKD. The CDR3 has 15 amino acids. The CDR3 DNA reads as TGTGCCATCAGTGCCCCGGGACAGGGGCGCCCCGAGCAGTTCTTC. This gives the protein CAISAPGQGRPEQFF.

This rearrangement joins TRBV6-5 to TRBJ2-7; the D gene is possibly TRBD2 (6 bases). The CDR3 extends over 14 amino acids. Per the germline V gene, CDR1 is MNHEY and CDR2 is SVGAGI. V lost 2 bases, J lost 6 bases, and 14 bases lay in between. The CDR3 sequence: CASSYNSRDFEQYF. The CDR3 DNA reads TGTGCCAGCAGTTACAACTCGAGGGACTTCGAGCAGTACTTC.

The chain recombines TRBV4-3 with TRBJ2-5; 7 bases are a match to TRBD2. Germline CDR1 LGHNA, CDR2 YSLEER. The CDR3 is 16 residues long. Germline trimming cut 1 base from V and 5 bases from J; bases unmatched to any gene: 10. CDR3 residues: CASSQVGSGMFETQYF. The DNA of the CDR3 is TGCGCCAGCAGCCAAGTAGGAAGCGGGATGTTTGAGACCCAGTACTTC.

J is TRBJ2-3 and V is TRBV7-8; 8 bases align to TRBD2. The germline V gene has CDR1 SGHVS and CDR2 FQNEAQ. Unmatched junction bases numbered 5, after V lost 5 bases and J lost 4 bases. CDR3 length: 14 amino acids. The CDR3 DNA is TGTGCCAGCAGCCCGAGCGGGAGAGCAGATACGCAGTATTTT. The encoded protein is CASSPSGRADTQYF.

The rearrangement joins TRBV28 to TRBJ2-5, with D perhaps matching TRBD1 or TRBD2 (5 bases each). The CDR3 spans 13 residues. V lost 8 bases and J lost 0, with 10 bases in between. Germline CDR1 and CDR2: MDHEN and SYDVKM. The CDR3 loop reads CASGTVDQETQYF. DNA for the CDR3: TGTGCCAGCGGGACCGTGGACCAAGAGACCCAGTACTTC.

The V gene is TRBV18, the J gene TRBJ1-4; a weak D match, TRBD1 (5 bases). The V end lost 1 base, the J end lost 5 bases, and 11 bases lay between the germline ends. This CDR3 is 15 amino acids long. Germline CDR1 and CDR2: KGHSH and LQKENI. This CDR3 is CASSPLEGSNEKLFF. In DNA form, the CDR3 reads TGTGCCAGCTCACCACTTGAGGGGTCCAATGAAAAACTGTTTTTT.

The table lists this clone with a count of one. The chain recombines TRBV30 with TRBJ1-3; unclear D gene. Trimming left V 2 bases short and J 0 bases short, with 11 bases between. In germline, CDR1 is GTSNPN, CDR2 SVGIG (reference sequence). This CDR3 comprises 15 residues. CDR3 region: CAWSLAWDSGNTIYF. The CDR3, as DNA: TGTGCCTGGAGTCTTGCTTGGGACTCTGGAAACACCATATATTTT.

The chain links TRBV19 to TRBJ1-2; D possibly corresponds to TRBD1 (5 bases). From germline, CDR1 is LNHDA and CDR2 SQIVND (reference sequence). The CDR3 runs 16 residues. V gave up 5 bases and J gave up 0 bases, with 16 bases separating them. The chain's CDR3 is CASSLTWGVSNYGYTF. Written as DNA, the CDR3 is TGTGCCAGTAGTCTTACGTGGGGCGTCTCTAACTATGGCTACACCTTC.